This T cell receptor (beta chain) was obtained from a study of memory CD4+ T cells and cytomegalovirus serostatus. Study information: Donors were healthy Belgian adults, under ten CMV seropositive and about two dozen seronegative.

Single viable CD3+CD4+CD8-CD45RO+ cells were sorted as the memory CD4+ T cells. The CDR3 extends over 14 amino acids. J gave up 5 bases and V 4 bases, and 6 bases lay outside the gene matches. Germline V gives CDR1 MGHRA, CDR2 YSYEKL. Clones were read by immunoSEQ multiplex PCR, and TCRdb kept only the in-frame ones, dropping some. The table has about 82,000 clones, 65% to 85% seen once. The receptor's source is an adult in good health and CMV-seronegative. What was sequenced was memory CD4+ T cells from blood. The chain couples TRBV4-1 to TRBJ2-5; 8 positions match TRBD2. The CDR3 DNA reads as TGCGCCAGCAGCCCGGGGGGGGGTCGGGAGACCCAGTACTTC. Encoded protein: CASSPGGGRETQYF.